This record concerns one T cell receptor (beta chain) sequence. Sequencing of TCR beta covered CD8+ and CD4+ T cells obtained from blood. Negative isolation was used for CD8+ and CD4+ T cells, and FACS enrichment was applied to TEMRA cells. The sample belongs to a study of CD8 T cells in Susac syndrome. After extraction with the RNeasy kit, roughly 0.45 to 1 ug of the RNA was reverse transcribed using random hexamers. MiXCR, applied by TCRdb to the immunoSEQ multiplex PCR reads, yields one record per CDR3 protein. The sample lists some 63,000 distinct CDR3 sequences; approximately 93% were seen once. V gave up 4 bases and J gave up 4 bases; unmatched junction bases: 10. This CDR3 comprises 16 residues. Per the germline V gene, CDR1 is MDHEN and CDR2 is SYDVKM.

The material sequenced was CD8+ T cells from PBMCs. The rearrangement uses TRBV28 and TRBJ2-1; TRBD2 matches 7 bases. The TCR comes from a human donor with multiple sclerosis. CDR3 nucleotide sequence: TGTGCCAGCAGTTCCGCCTACGGGGGGAGGTACAATGAGCAGTTCTTC. This codes for CASSSAYGGRYNEQFF.